This T cell receptor (beta chain) was retrieved from a study of CD8+ T cells in alopecia areata. Study-wide background: In an open-label trial, patients got 5 to 10 mg tofacitinib twice daily. Treatment with tofacitinib (6 to 18 months) was followed by 6 months off drug.

The sequencing template was cDNA reverse transcribed from extracted RNA. Sequencing used immunoSEQ multiplex PCR; TCRdb keeps in-frame clones, though not all of them. The table has approximately 110,000 clones, under 60% seen once. V lost 2 bases, J lost 0 bases, and 11 bases lay in between. The germline V gene has CDR1 SGHTS and CDR2 YDEGEE. The CDR3 has 15 residues. Stated treatment: oral pan-JAK inhibitor, 5-10 mg twice daily. Patients with alopecia areata provided lesional scalp punch biopsies as well as peripheral blood. The V call is TRBV5-8, the J call TRBJ1-1; TRBD1 is a possible D gene (5 bases). The sequenced sample was CD8+ T cells sorted from blood, obtained at week 24, from a patient treated with tofacitinib. The clonotype was recovered from a human donor with alopecia areata. The CDR3 DNA sequence: TGTGCCAGCAGCTTTCCCGGGACGTTGAACACTGAAGCTTTCTTT. This codes for CASSFPGTLNTEAFF. Complete variable domain (other parts from reference TRBV5-8 and TRBJ1-1): EAGVTQSPTHLIKTRGQQATLRCSPISGHTSVYWYQQALGLGLQFLLWYDEGEERNRGNFPPRFSGRQFPNYSSELNVNALELEDSALYLCASSFPGTLNTEAFFGQGTRLTVV.